The source of this T cell receptor (beta chain) is a study of blood T cell repertoires in COVID-19. For the study at large: PBMCs, B-cell-depleted T cells, or T cells were the source of the cDNA or gDNA that made up the material.

CDR3 size: 15 residues. Germline values: CDR1 LNHDA, CDR2 SQIVND (reference sequence). J was trimmed by 5 bases and V by 6 bases; bases with no gene match: 12. How the authors handled the data: Amplification from reference gene primers served as the basis for estimated nucleated cell counts. Produced via immunoSEQ multiplex PCR; TCRdb's table is partial and in-frame only. V and J calls and clone size are copied from that table; D and trimming were computed from the DNA. The sample records around 75,000 clones, around 89% being singletons. The sample consisted of peripheral blood. This TCR came from a man aged 45-65 years with acute or convalescent COVID-19. V is TRBV19 and J is TRBJ1-2; 7 positions match TRBD1. CDR3 sequence (DNA): TGTGCCAGTAGGGAAGGACAGGCAACCCTTTATGGCTACACCTTC. Residues: CASREGQATLYGYTF.